This T cell receptor beta chain emerged from a study of T cells in localized non-small cell lung cancer. This CDR3 region has 14 residues. Germline V gives CDR1 SNHLY, CDR2 FYNNEI. J lost 3 bases, V lost 7 bases, and 6 bases had no gene match. Method: immunoSEQ multiplex PCR; TCRdb's copy keeps in-frame clones and lacks some. The top ten clones hold 2.8% of a sample with more than 70,000 clones, approximately 85% of them seen once. Regarding the study as a whole: Within adjacent lung there appeared a median approximately 60 of the top 100 tumor clones. A higher density of T cells in blood coincided with extended overall survival.

A word on this clone: What it binds is unknown.

This TCR came from a man between 40 and 70 years old with stage I lung adenocarcinoma. This specimen consisted of peripheral blood, obtained before any cancer treatment. The V and J genes are TRBV2 and TRBJ2-1, with TRBD1 matching over 7 bases. The CDR3, as DNA: TGTGCCAGCACCGACGGGGACAGCTACAATGAGCAGTTCTTC. It codes for CASTDGDSYNEQFF.